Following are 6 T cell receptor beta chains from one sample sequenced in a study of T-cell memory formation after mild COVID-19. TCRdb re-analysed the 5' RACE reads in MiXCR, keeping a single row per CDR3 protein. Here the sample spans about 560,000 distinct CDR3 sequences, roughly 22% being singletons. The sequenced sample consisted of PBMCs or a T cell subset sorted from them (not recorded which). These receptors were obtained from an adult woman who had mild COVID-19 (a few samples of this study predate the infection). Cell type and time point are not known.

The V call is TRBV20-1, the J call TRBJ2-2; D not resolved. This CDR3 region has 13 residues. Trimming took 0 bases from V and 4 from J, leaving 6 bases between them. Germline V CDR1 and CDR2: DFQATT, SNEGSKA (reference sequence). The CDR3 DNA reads TGCAGTGCTAGAGATCTTGCCACCGGGGAGCTGTTTTTT. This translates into CSARDLATGELFF.

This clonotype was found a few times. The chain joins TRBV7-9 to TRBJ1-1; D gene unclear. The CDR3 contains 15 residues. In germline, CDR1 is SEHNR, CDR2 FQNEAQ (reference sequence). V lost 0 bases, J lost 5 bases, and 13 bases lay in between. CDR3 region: CASSLALVGVTEAFF. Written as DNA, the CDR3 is TGTGCCAGCAGCTTAGCACTGGTCGGGGTAACTGAAGCTTTCTTT.

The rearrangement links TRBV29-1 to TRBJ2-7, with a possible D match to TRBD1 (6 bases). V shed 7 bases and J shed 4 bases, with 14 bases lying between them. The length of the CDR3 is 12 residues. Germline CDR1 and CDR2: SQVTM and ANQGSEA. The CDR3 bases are TGCAGCGCCTCGACAGGCCCATACGAGCAGTACTTC. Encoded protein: CSASTGPYEQYF.

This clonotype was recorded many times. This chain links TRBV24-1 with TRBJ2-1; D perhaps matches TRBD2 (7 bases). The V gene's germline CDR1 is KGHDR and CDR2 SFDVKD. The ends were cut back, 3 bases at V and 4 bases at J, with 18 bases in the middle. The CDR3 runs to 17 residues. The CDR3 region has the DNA TGTGCCACCAGTGATACGCGAGGGCGGGGGCTATACAATGAGCAGTTCTTC. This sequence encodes CATSDTRGRGLYNEQFF.

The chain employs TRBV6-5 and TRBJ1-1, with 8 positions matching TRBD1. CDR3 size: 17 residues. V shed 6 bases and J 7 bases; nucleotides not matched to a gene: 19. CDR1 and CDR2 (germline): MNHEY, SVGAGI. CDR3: CASSLYATGGKMDEAFF. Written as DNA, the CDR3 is TGTGCCAGCAGCCTATACGCTACAGGGGGAAAGATGGATGAAGCTTTCTTT.

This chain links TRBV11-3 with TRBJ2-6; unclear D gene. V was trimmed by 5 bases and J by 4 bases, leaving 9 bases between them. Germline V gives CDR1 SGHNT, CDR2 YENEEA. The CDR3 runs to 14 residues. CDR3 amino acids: CASSPRLGANVLTF. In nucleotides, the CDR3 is TGTGCCAGCAGCCCCCGGTTGGGGGCCAACGTCCTGACTTTC.